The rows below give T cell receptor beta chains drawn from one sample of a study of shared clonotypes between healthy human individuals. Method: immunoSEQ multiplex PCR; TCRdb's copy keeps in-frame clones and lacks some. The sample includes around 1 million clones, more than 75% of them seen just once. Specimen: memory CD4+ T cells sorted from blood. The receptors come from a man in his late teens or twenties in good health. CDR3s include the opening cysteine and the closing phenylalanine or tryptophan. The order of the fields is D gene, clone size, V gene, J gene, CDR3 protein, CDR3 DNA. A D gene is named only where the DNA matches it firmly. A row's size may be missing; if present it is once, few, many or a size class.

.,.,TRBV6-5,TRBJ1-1,CASKRVGRGATEAFF,TGTGCCAGCAAAAGAGTGGGAAGGGGGGCTACTGAAGCTTTCTTT
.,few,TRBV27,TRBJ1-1,CASSHADRNTEAFF,TGTGCCAGCAGTCACGCAGACAGGAACACTGAAGCTTTCTTT
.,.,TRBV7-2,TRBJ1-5,CASSPDTFNQPQHF,TGTGCCAGCAGCCCGGACACTTTCAATCAGCCCCAGCATTTT
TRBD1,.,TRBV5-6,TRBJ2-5,CASSNAGTAQETQYF,TGTGCCAGCAGCAATGCCGGGACAGCACAAGAGACCCAGTACTTC
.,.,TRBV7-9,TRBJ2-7,CASSTNYEQYF,TGTGCCAGCAGCACCAACTACGAGCAGTACTTC
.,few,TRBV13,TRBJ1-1,CASSLEVKRMNTEAFF,TGTGCCAGCAGCTTAGAGGTTAAGCGGATGAACACTGAAGCTTTCTTT
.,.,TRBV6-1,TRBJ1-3,CASSEASQPSGNTIYF,TGTGCCAGCAGTGAAGCCTCACAGCCGTCTGGAAACACCATATATTTT
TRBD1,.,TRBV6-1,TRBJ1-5,CASSGTVQGARQPQHF,TGTGCCAGCAGTGGAACCGTGCAGGGGGCACGGCAGCCCCAGCATTTT
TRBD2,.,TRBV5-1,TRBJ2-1,CASSLWTSGSYNEQFF,TGCGCCAGCAGCCTCTGGACTAGCGGGTCGTACAATGAGCAGTTCTTC
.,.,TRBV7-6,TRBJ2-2,CASSHSTGELFF,TGTGCCAGCAGCCATAGCACCGGGGAGCTGTTTTTT
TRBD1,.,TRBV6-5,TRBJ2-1,CASRHGQGVYNEQFF,TGTGCCAGCAGACACGGACAGGGGGTCTACAATGAGCAGTTCTTC
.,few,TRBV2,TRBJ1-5,CASNGEGPQHF,TGTGCCAGCAACGGGGAGGGACCCCAGCATTTT
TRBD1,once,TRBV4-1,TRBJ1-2,CASSQPGTGVNYGYTF,TGCGCCAGCAGCCAACCCGGGACAGGGGTTAACTATGGCTACACCTTC
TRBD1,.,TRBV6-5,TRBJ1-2,CASSQNTGANYGYTF,TGTGCCAGCAGCCAAAACACAGGGGCCAACTATGGCTACACCTTC
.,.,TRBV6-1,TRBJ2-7,CASGGTASYEQYF,TGTGCCAGCGGGGGGACAGCCTCCTACGAGCAGTACTTC
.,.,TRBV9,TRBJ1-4,CASSEGTSEKLFF,TGTGCCAGCAGCGAGGGTACTAGTGAAAAACTGTTTTTT
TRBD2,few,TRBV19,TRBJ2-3,CASSPRGASGDTQYF,TGTGCCAGTAGTCCGCGAGGGGCTAGCGGAGATACGCAGTATTTT
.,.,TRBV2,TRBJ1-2,CASILSRSLYGYTF,TGTGCCAGCATTCTCTCCCGGTCCCTATATGGCTACACCTTC
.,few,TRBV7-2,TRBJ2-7,CASSPGYEQYF,TGTGCCAGCAGCCCAGGGTACGAGCAGTACTTC
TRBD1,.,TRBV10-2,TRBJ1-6,CASSDRTGSNSPLHF,TGCGCCAGCAGTGACAGGACAGGGTCCAATTCACCCCTCCACTTT
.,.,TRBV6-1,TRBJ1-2,CASSSYRVYGYTF,TGTGCCAGCAGCTCGTACAGGGTCTATGGCTACACCTTC
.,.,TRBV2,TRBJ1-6,CASRGSTGANSPLHF,TGTGCCAGCAGGGGCAGTACCGGGGCGAATTCACCCCTCCACTTT
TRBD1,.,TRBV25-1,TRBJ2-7,CASSPSPGQGDHEQYF,TGTGCCAGCAGTCCTTCCCCTGGACAGGGGGATCACGAGCAGTACTTC
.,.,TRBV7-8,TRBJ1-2,CASSHGRLKTNYGYTF,TGTGCCAGCAGCCACGGTCGATTAAAGACTAACTATGGCTACACCTTC
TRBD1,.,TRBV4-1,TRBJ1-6,CASSLEDRGNSPLHF,TGCGCCAGCAGCCTTGAGGACAGGGGAAATTCACCCCTCCACTTT
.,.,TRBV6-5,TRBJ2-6,CASIGVFSGANVLTF,TGTGCCAGCATCGGGGTTTTTTCTGGGGCCAACGTCCTGACTTTC
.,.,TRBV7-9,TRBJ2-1,CASSNGQSSYNEQFF,TGTGCCAGCAGCAACGGACAGAGCTCCTACAATGAGCAGTTCTTC
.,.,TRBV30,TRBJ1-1,CAWSDGKMNTEAFF,TGTGCCTGGAGTGATGGTAAAATGAACACTGAAGCTTTCTTT
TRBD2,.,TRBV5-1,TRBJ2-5,CASSLAGSETQYF,TGCGCCAGCAGCCTAGCGGGTTCGGAGACCCAGTACTTC
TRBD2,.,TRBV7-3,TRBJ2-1,CASSSGSLNEQFF,TGTGCCAGCTCTAGCGGCAGCCTCAATGAGCAGTTCTTC
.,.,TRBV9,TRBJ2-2,CASSAGRNTGELFF,TGTGCCAGCAGCGCGGGCCGGAACACCGGGGAGCTGTTTTTT
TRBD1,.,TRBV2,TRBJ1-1,CASWTGQTMNTEAFF,TGTGCCAGCTGGACGGGACAGACAATGAACACTGAAGCTTTCTTT
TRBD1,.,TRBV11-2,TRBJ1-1,CASSYTGTGYTEAFF,TGTGCCAGCAGCTATACCGGGACAGGGTACACTGAAGCTTTCTTT
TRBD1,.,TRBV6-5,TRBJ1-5,CASRSGQFNQPQHF,TGTGCCAGCAGGTCGGGACAGTTCAATCAGCCCCAGCATTTT
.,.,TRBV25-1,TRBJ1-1,CASSGSDLKAFF,TGTGCCAGCAGTGGGTCCGACCTCAAGGCATTCTTT
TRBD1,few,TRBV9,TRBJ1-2,CASTRDRVEGNGYTF,TGTGCCAGCACTCGGGACAGGGTAGAGGGTAATGGCTACACCTTC
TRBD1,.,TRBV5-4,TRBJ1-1,CASTQQGATEAFF,TGTGCCAGCACCCAACAGGGGGCCACTGAAGCTTTCTTT
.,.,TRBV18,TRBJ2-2,CASSPLGYPNTGELFF,TGTGCCAGCTCACCACTGGGGTATCCGAACACCGGGGAGCTGTTTTTT
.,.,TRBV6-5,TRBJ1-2,CASSYGQNDYGCTF,TGTGCCAGCAGTTACGGCCAGAATGACTATGGCTGCACCTTC
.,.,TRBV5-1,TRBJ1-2,CASSSTGLGGYTF,TGCGCCAGCAGCTCAACAGGGTTAGGAGGCTACACCTTC
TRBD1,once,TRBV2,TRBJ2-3,CASSLQGGGTDTQYF,TGTGCCAGCAGTTTACAGGGGGGAGGCACAGATACGCAGTATTTT
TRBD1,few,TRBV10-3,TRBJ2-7,CAITDSAGQGIYEQYF,TGTGCCATCACCGATAGTGCGGGACAGGGGATCTACGAGCAGTACTTC
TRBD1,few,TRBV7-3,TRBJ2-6,CASSPRPPGQGGSGANVLTF,TGTGCCAGCAGCCCCCGTCCTCCGGGACAGGGTGGCTCTGGGGCCAACGTCCTGACTTTC
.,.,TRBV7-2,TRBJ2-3,CASSPGGTGSTDTQYF,TGTGCCAGCAGCCCGGGGGGGACAGGGAGCACAGATACGCAGTATTTT
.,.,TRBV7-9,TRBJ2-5,CASSLSSGQETQYF,TGTGCCAGCAGCTTATCTTCCGGTCAAGAGACCCAGTACTTC
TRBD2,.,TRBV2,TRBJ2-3,CASSVGSGPRTDTQYF,TGTGCCAGCAGTGTGGGTAGCGGGCCCAGGACAGATACGCAGTATTTT
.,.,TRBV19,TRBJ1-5,CASEYIGISGNQPQHF,TGTGCCAGTGAGTACATAGGGATTTCCGGCAATCAGCCCCAGCATTTT
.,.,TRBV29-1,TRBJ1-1,CSVGRRALTEAFF,TGCAGCGTTGGGAGGAGGGCGTTAACTGAAGCTTTCTTT
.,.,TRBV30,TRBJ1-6,CAWNGGEAGNSPLHF,TGTGCCTGGAATGGGGGGGAGGCCGGTAATTCACCCCTCCACTTT
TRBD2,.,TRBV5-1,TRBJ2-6,CASSLTGGPYSGANVLTF,TGCGCCAGCAGCTTGACGGGGGGGCCCTACTCTGGGGCCAACGTCCTGACTTTC
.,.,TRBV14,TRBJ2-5,CASSAQGPVGTQYF,TGTGCCAGCAGCGCCCAAGGCCCCGTAGGGACCCAGTACTTC
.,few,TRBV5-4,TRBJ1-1,CASSRGGNTEAFF,TGTGCCAGCAGCCGCGGGGGCAATACTGAAGCTTTCTTT